The clone carrying this T cell receptor beta chain was detected only a few times. Germline and junction disagree at one end, which may indicate a read error. The data stem from a study of STAT5B mutations in CD4+ large granular lymphocyte leukemia. Produced via immunoSEQ multiplex PCR; TCRdb's table is partial and in-frame only. The sample lists about 38,000 clones, more than 70% seen once, with around 0.57% in the top ten. This CDR3 has 11 residues. From germline, CDR1 is DFQATT and CDR2 SNEGSKA (reference sequence). The receptor's source is a human donor in good health. The sequenced sample was CD4+ T cells from blood buffy coats. V usage is TRBV20-1 and J usage is TRBJ1-1, with unresolved D. The CDR3 loop is CSARLNTEAFF. The CDR3 nucleotides are TGCAGTGCTAGACTGAATACTGAAGCTTTCTTT.